This note documents a single T cell receptor beta chain sequence. This receptor's antigen is unknown. No clone much larger than this one lies a single base away; base qualities are absent. In total, about 650 healthy bone marrow donors made up the cohort. At the time of sampling, every cohort member was nominally healthy, though immune exposures that went unrecorded were likely present. The donor was CMV seropositive and was included in the group of 250 to 300 seropositive cohort members. A peripheral blood sample was provided by each donor, and peripheral blood mononuclear cells were used for TCR beta sequencing. Genomic DNA was extracted from the blood cell samples with the Qiagen DNeasy Blood Extraction Kit. This sample is part of a study of cytomegalovirus exposure and HLA in healthy donors (dated by TCRdb to about 2017). About the investigation overall: In an earlier analysis of under 750 of the donors, about 270 Gb of sequence data and 120 million or so unique TCR beta sequences from roughly 200 million T cells were reported. A later genetic analysis used genome-wide SNP genotypes for 398 of the 666 donors, treating that subset as a discovery cohort. On average, 235,054 unique TCR beta nucleotide sequences were sequenced per donor among roughly 430 genotyped donors of the cohort, with around 19% of those sequences being non-productive. Of the 300 to 500 genotyped donors, 65% to 90% were placed in the genetic ancestry cluster associated with self-reported Caucasian donors. The number of donors typed differed by locus, with roughly 620-630 for A, B, C, DRB1 and DQB1, approximately 500 for DQA1, over 600 for DPA1, and approximately 470 for DPB1. Every repertoire in the discovery cohort had been generated on one and the same sequencing platform. HLA typing covered class I and class II loci at four-digit resolution. Rather than drawing on any new phenotypic data, the later analysis identified candidate immune exposures from TCR beta sequences and the way those sequences occurred across donors. A few DR-DQ haplotypes were treated as single units for association and clustering because of strong linkage in the cohort. Using immunosequencing, the study profiled T cell repertoires from 666 subjects and related those repertoires to cytomegalovirus serostatus. Donor age, sex, ethnicity and CMV serostatus were collected together with the repertoire data. High-throughput TCR immunosequencing, statistical association of individual TCRs with disease status, and machine learning were combined to predict cytomegalovirus infection status. The study aimed to test whether signatures of past pathogen exposure could be identified by cataloging public T cell receptors. In a later analysis, previously published TCR beta repertoires from several hundred donors were re-analyzed and high-resolution HLA genotyping was added so that TCR occurrence patterns could be studied. An early release covering around 630 HLA-typed donors comprised approximately 300 gigabases of sequencing data and tens of millions of unique TCR sequences. An earlier analysis of several hundred of the donors applied high-throughput TCR beta sequencing to assess whether each TCR beta V gene segment acted as functional or pseudogenic. A separate validation cohort of more than 100 different subjects was used in addition to the 666-subject first cohort. General findings and caveats noted by the study authors: In a later genetic analysis, a missense DCLRE1C variant was associated with V-gene and J-gene trimming of TCR beta chains, and the association was replicated in an independent cohort. HLA typing was unavailable for some donors at each locus, so association tests used only the typed subset. When HLA alleles, especially DR and DQ, strongly co-occurred, attributing TCR associations to individual alleles was difficult. The 87-base-pair reads could not distinguish some IMGT-functional V segments, including TRBV6-2 and TRBV6-3, so those segments were excluded. In the study, roughly 160 TCR beta chains were listed as associated with cytomegalovirus. A cluster of highly shared sequence variants was judged likely to be a technical artifact of the sequencing pipeline. Because counts were too low, roughly 16 rarely observed V segments, including chromosome 9 orphons, were excluded from the earlier analysis of around 640 of the donors. In a later analysis, HLA-associated TCR beta chains showed more clonal expansion and lower generation probabilities than non-associated chains that were equally common. While some public TCRs were present in many individuals, most TCR sequences turned up only very rarely across donors. Compared with the roughly 670-donor mean, donors in an Asian-associated ancestry cluster had fewer N-insertions in productive TCRs, according to a later genetic analysis. Roughly uniform sequencing depth across donors was assumed in presence/absence analyses, although this assumption may not hold. Three of the identified cytomegalovirus-associated TCR beta chains were confirmed in vitro to be specific for cytomegalovirus antigens. Correlated functional status among segregating V segments might reflect linkage disequilibrium, but an unknown experimental factor could not be ruled out. Only TCR beta chains were sequenced in this cohort, and the absence of alpha or paired-chain data limited detectable features. Specific HLA alleles were associated with over 15,000 TCR beta sequences at a false discovery rate of 0.05 in a later analysis. According to a later analysis, most CMV-associated TCR beta chains appeared to be HLA-restricted, and the HLA associations seemed to be driven largely by CMV exposure. In a later analysis, several top co-occurrence clusters were reported to appear linked to parvovirus B19, influenza, CMV and Epstein-Barr virus. The authors suggested that the approach could potentially be generalized to other disease states and immunological phenotypes. A later analysis found that TCR association rates varied across HLA loci, with DRB1 alleles showing the most associated TCRs and HLA-C alleles the fewest. Broadly in line with IMGT annotations, most TCR beta V segments showed up in productive rearrangements about 90% or about 30% of the time in an earlier analysis of several hundred of the donors. CMV serostatus was the only immune exposure information available for the cohort. The classifier was reported to diagnose cytomegalovirus status with high specificity and sensitivity in both the original cohort and the validation cohort. A further reported finding was that TCR beta sequences accurately predicted the HLA-A and HLA-B alleles for most subjects in the first cohort.

The CDR3 runs 12 amino acids, cysteine and phenylalanine included. The entry retains the CDR3 DNA only, 36 bases that are in frame from base 1. V was cut back by 3 bases and J by 11 bases, leaving a gap of 16 bases between them. According to the germline V gene (reference sequence), CDR1 reads GTSNPN and CDR2 reads SVGIG. The library came from the immunoSEQ multiplex PCR assay. For the multiplex PCR, a mixture combining 60 forward primers for TCR Vbeta segments and 13 reverse primers for TCR Jbeta segments was used. Amplification of the CDR3 region of rearranged TCR beta genes was performed with a multiplex PCR assay on genomic DNA. On the Illumina HiSeq System, the amplified TCR beta libraries were sequenced as 87-base-pair reads. Per the authors' processing: A later analysis counted about 80 million unique TCR beta chains across the 700 or so repertoires, and about 10 million of these chains were shared by at least two donors. A nearest-neighbor algorithm error-corrected the raw reads and collapsed the reads into unique sequences, merging closely related sequences to remove PCR and sequencing errors. Alignment of CDR3 sequences to IMGT reference sequences was used to assign V, D and J gene segments. For a sequence to be retained, a match of at least six nucleotides to both a V gene segment and a J gene segment was required. A rearrangement counted as productive if the CDR3 had no stop codons and remained in frame with V and J, and every other rearrangement counted as non-productive. Following IMGT convention, CDR3 was defined as the stretch from the second conserved V-encoded cysteine up to the conserved J-encoded phenylalanine. The earlier analysis of a few hundred of the donors excluded sequences that lacked an unambiguous match to a single V gene segment. An earlier analysis of fewer than 750 of the donors called V segments functional above 56.7% productive rearrangements and segregating when the between-donor standard deviation exceeded 5%. To diagnose cytomegalovirus status from the catalog of TCR beta chain sequences, a statistical classification framework was built. V and J gene assignment, in a later analysis, came from comparing TCR nucleotide sequences with IMGT/GENE-DB human TR gene sequences. Using the TCRdist pipeline, a later analysis assigned CDR3 sequences along with most-parsimonious VDJ recombination scenarios. In a later analysis, each TCR beta chain was defined by its CDR3 amino acid sequence together with its V-gene family, and reads lacking a unique V-gene family were excluded. A later analysis removed 500 to 600 highly shared, low-generation-probability nucleotide sequences to deal with suspected cross-contamination and a sequencing artifact. In a later analysis, a clonal expansion index was calculated for each public chain from normalized within-repertoire ranks of inferred template counts. In a later analysis, generation probabilities were computed with a VDJ recombination model fitted to out-of-frame rearrangements, and the resulting probabilities were checked against IGoR. Hypergeometric tests were used in a later analysis to score TCR-TCR, TCR-HLA and TCR-CMV co-occurrence, with a repertoire-size bias correction applied to the TCR pairs. False discovery rates were estimated in a later analysis by permuting HLA or CMV assignments 20 times. In a later analysis, co-occurring TCRs were grouped using DBSCAN, with TCRdist sequence similarity added in when clustering inside HLA-allele-positive subsets. Repertoires with fewer than 30,000 or more than 120,000 public chains were left out of co-occurrence clustering, as were four to six repertoires with anomalous nucleotide sharing. TCRdb took over this immuneACCESS table, retaining in-frame rearrangements with V and J assigned. Such tables are incomplete; in checked studies, under half of the missing clones stem from an unresolved V gene, and the remainder is unexplained. For V, J and clone size, that table is used; D and trimming come from the DNA. In all, the sample holds about 190,000 clones, and over 60% of those were seen once. Jointly, the top ten make up more than 4% of the sample.

Sequencing used PBMCs. The sequence derives from a man aged 25-45 years in good health and CMV-seropositive. The chain was built from TRBV30 and TRBJ1-1; confidence is insufficient to name the D gene. The nucleotides are TGTGCCTGGAGACCTTATTCCGGAGGTGCTTTCTTT. Its protein reads: CAWRPYSGGAFF.